These T cell receptor beta chains were read from a single sample in a study of OX40 agonist ivuxolimab in advanced cancers. Sequenced by immunoSEQ multiplex PCR; TCRdb stores in-frame clones only, minus some. The table includes more than 60,000 clones, about 81% detected once. The sample in question was CD4+ or CD8+ T cells sorted from blood, obtained in a trial of the OX40 agonist ivuxolimab. These receptors were obtained from an adult with an advanced solid tumor such as melanoma, head and neck, liver or kidney cancer. The CDR3 runs from the conserved cysteine through the conserved F or W. A D gene is named only where the DNA matches it firmly. Size values are once, few and many counts, or a class for expanded clones, and some rows have none.

v_call,j_call,d_call,clone_size,cdr3_nt,cdr3_aa
TRBV11-3,TRBJ2-1,TRBD2,NA,TGTGCCAGCAGCTTAGTCGCGGGGGGCCACAATGAGCAGTTCTTC,CASSLVAGGHNEQFF
TRBV5-1,TRBJ2-3,NA,once,TGCGCCAGCAGAGTAGGGGACGGGACGCAGTATTTT,CASRVGDGTQYF
TRBV18,TRBJ2-1,TRBD2,NA,TGTGCCAGCTCTCTCAGGCCCGCGGGAGCCTACAATGAGCAGTTCTTC,CASSLRPAGAYNEQFF
TRBV19,TRBJ1-2,NA,few,TGTGCCAGTAGTCGCTCAGGGGCCAACTATGGCTACACCTTC,CASSRSGANYGYTF
TRBV10-3,TRBJ1-1,NA,NA,TGTGCCACGGGGTCGAGTACAGAGAACACTGAAGCTTTCTTT,CATGSSTENTEAFF
TRBV5-1,TRBJ1-5,TRBD1,NA,TGCGCCAGCAGCCCAGGGGGGACAGCTTATAGCAATCAGCCCCAGCATTTT,CASSPGGTAYSNQPQHF
TRBV7-2,TRBJ2-3,NA,NA,TGTGCCAGCAGCTTCTGGCAGGGCCACCCGCAGTATTTT,CASSFWQGHPQYF
TRBV27,TRBJ2-7,NA,NA,TGTGCCAGCAGTTTGGGAGGCCCCTACGAGCAGTACTTC,CASSLGGPYEQYF
TRBV2,TRBJ2-1,TRBD2,NA,TGTGCCAGCGGATCCGGGACTAGGAATGAGCAGTTCTTC,CASGSGTRNEQFF
TRBV5-1,TRBJ2-1,TRBD1,NA,TGCGCCAGCAGCGGGGACAGGGGGTGGTTTCCTGAGCAGTTCTTC,CASSGDRGWFPEQFF
TRBV6-6,TRBJ1-2,NA,NA,TGTGCCAGCAGGGACGTCAGGGACTATGGCTACACCTTC,CASRDVRDYGYTF
TRBV9,TRBJ2-2,TRBD1,NA,TGTGCCAGCAGCTCACGACAGGGGGCCACCGGGGAGCTGTTTTTT,CASSSRQGATGELFF
TRBV4-3,TRBJ2-2,TRBD1,few,TGCGCCAGCAGCCAAGATCAGGGGGCCACGGGCACCGGGGAGCTGTTTTTT,CASSQDQGATGTGELFF
TRBV5-1,TRBJ2-1,NA,NA,TGCGCCAGCAGCTTGGAGGGGGGCAGTAACAATGAGCAGTTCTTC,CASSLEGGSNNEQFF
TRBV2,TRBJ2-5,NA,once,TGTGCCAGCAAAACAGGTCTCGAGACCCAGTACTTC,CASKTGLETQYF
TRBV5-6,TRBJ2-7,NA,NA,TGTGCCAGCAGCTTAGTGGGGGAAACCTACGAGCAGTACTTC,CASSLVGETYEQYF
TRBV10-3,TRBJ1-2,NA,few,TGTGCCATCAGTGAGCCGGGGGACACATCTAACTATGGCTACACCTTC,CAISEPGDTSNYGYTF
TRBV10-2,TRBJ2-5,TRBD2,NA,TGCGCCAGCGTGGACCGGGGGGGCGGGGAGACCCAGTACTTC,CASVDRGGGETQYF
TRBV5-4,TRBJ2-7,TRBD2,NA,TGTGCCAGCAGCTCCCCGGGGGGCGAGCAGTACTTC,CASSSPGGEQYF
TRBV7-9,TRBJ2-3,NA,NA,TGTGCCAGCAGCTTAGTTGCTAGCGGCACAGATACGCAGTATTTT,CASSLVASGTDTQYF
TRBV7-9,TRBJ2-7,NA,once,TGTGCCAGCAGCTTAGCCCCCCCCTACGAGCAGTACTTC,CASSLAPPYEQYF
TRBV10-2,TRBJ1-1,TRBD1,NA,TGCGCCACCAGAGAGGGACAGGAGAACACTGAAGCTTTCTTT,CATREGQENTEAFF
TRBV7-9,TRBJ2-1,TRBD1,NA,TGTGCCAGCAGCTCCCGCGGGACAGGGGCTAATGAGCAGTTCTTC,CASSSRGTGANEQFF
TRBV30,TRBJ1-3,NA,few,TGTGCCTGGGGGGGCGTACCTGGAAACACCATATATTTT,CAWGGVPGNTIYF
TRBV7-5,TRBJ1-2,NA,NA,TGTGTCAGAAGCTCCAATCACACCCAGGGGAATAACTATGGCTACACCTTC,CVRSSNHTQGNNYGYTF
TRBV7-2,TRBJ1-2,TRBD1,many,TGTGCCAGCAGTCTTGGACAGGGGCAGGGCTACACCTTC,CASSLGQGQGYTF
TRBV5-1,TRBJ2-2,TRBD2,NA,TGCGCCAGCAGCGGAGGGACTAGCGGGAGGAGGGTGACCGGGGAGCTGTTTTTT,CASSGGTSGRRVTGELFF
TRBV5-4,TRBJ2-5,TRBD2,NA,TGTGCCAGCAGCTTGGTGGAGCGGGAGGTCCAAGAGACCCAGTACTTC,CASSLVEREVQETQYF
TRBV7-6,TRBJ2-2,NA,NA,TGTGCCAGCAGCTTTGGGGAGACCGGGGAGCTGTTTTTT,CASSFGETGELFF
TRBV7-3,TRBJ2-1,TRBD2,NA,TGTGCCAGCAGCTTAGCGGGTAGTTTTAGCGGGAGGCGTAGTGAGCAGTTCTTC,CASSLAGSFSGRRSEQFF
TRBV30,TRBJ2-1,TRBD2,NA,TGTGCCTGGATGTTGGCTAGCGGGAGCTCCTACAATGAGCAGTTCTTC,CAWMLASGSSYNEQFF
TRBV5-4,TRBJ1-2,TRBD1,NA,TGTGCCAGCAGCTTAGGACCGACAGGGGGCGGCGGCGGCTACACCTTC,CASSLGPTGGGGGYTF
TRBV2,TRBJ2-1,NA,once,TGTGCCAGCAGGCCAGCGGTTACCTACAATGAGCAGTTCTTC,CASRPAVTYNEQFF
TRBV7-9,TRBJ2-7,TRBD1,once,TGTGCCAGCAGCCTTAGACAGGGTTCCTACGAGCAGTACTTC,CASSLRQGSYEQYF
TRBV5-1,TRBJ1-1,NA,NA,TGCGCCAGCAGCGAGGACAGTGTGAACACTGAAGCTTTCTTT,CASSEDSVNTEAFF
TRBV19,TRBJ1-2,NA,NA,TGTGCCAGTAGTTTACTTCGGGGGCCCTATGGCTACACCTTC,CASSLLRGPYGYTF
TRBV6-5,TRBJ1-6,NA,few,TGTGCCAGCCATCGGCAGGGAGGATCACCCCTCCACTTT,CASHRQGGSPLHF
TRBV12-5,TRBJ1-6,NA,NA,TGTGCTAGTGGCACCACCGGGCCCGGAGATTCACCCCTCCACTTT,CASGTTGPGDSPLHF
TRBV4-2,TRBJ2-7,TRBD1,NA,TGTGCCAGCAGCCAAGAAGGACAGGCAATCTACGAGCAGTACTTC,CASSQEGQAIYEQYF
TRBV18,TRBJ1-5,TRBD1,NA,TGTGCCAGCTCACCAATACAGGGGGCAAGACAGCCCCAGCATTTT,CASSPIQGARQPQHF
TRBV5-5,TRBJ2-7,NA,NA,TGTGCCAGCAGCTTATTTGGGAGCTCCTACGAGCAGTACTTC,CASSLFGSSYEQYF
TRBV7-8,TRBJ2-7,NA,NA,TGTGCCAGCAGCTCAGATAGAATAACGCTCTACGAGCAGTACTTC,CASSSDRITLYEQYF
TRBV6-1,TRBJ2-3,NA,NA,TGTGCCAGCACTGAACCGGGGGCCCTCACAGATACGCAGTATTTT,CASTEPGALTDTQYF